The 6 T cell receptor beta chains below all came from one sample that was sequenced in a study of CD8 T cells in Susac syndrome. An input of about 0.45 to 1 ug of RNA was subjected to reverse transcription using random hexamers. MiXCR, applied by TCRdb to the immunoSEQ multiplex PCR reads, yields one record per CDR3 protein. The sample consists of 75,000 to 95,000 distinct CDR3 sequences, around 95% of them appearing once. Sequencing was carried out using CD8+ T cells from PBMCs. These receptors all come from a human donor with Susac syndrome.

This chain links TRBV20-1 with TRBJ1-1; 8 bases match TRBD1. J was trimmed by 5 bases and V by 0 bases; bases with no gene match: 5. The CDR3 has 14 amino acids. Germline V gene lookup returns CDR1 DFQATT and CDR2 SNEGSKA (reference sequence). In DNA, the CDR3 is TGCAGTGCTAGAGAGGTGCAGGGGGCGACTGAAGCTTTCTTT. This encodes CSAREVQGATEAFF.

The genes are TRBV4-1 and TRBJ2-7; maybe TRBD2 (6 bases). V gave up 1 base and J gave up 0 bases, with 7 bases separating them. Germline loops: CDR1 MGHRA, CDR2 YSYEKL. There are 14 residues in the CDR3. As DNA, the CDR3 is TGCGCCAGCAGCCAAGTGACTAGCTCCTACGAGCAGTACTTC. Protein product: CASSQVTSSYEQYF.

The chain is built from TRBV20-1 and TRBJ2-7; TRBD1 matches at 7 bases. Germline V CDR1 and CDR2: DFQATT, SNEGSKA (reference sequence). The CDR3 consists of 14 residues. Trimming took 1 base from V and 7 from J; bases not matched to a gene: 10. This CDR3 is CSARGGQQVGEQYF. The DNA of the CDR3 is TGCAGTGCTAGAGGGGGACAGCAGGTGGGGGAGCAGTACTTC.

This sequence joins TRBV12-3 or TRBV12-4 and TRBJ2-5; 9 nucleotides match TRBD1. With 8 bases clipped from V and 2 bases from J, the junction kept 3 bases outside the gene matches. The CDR3 extends over 13 amino acids. The chain's CDR3 is CASWDRVQETQYF. As DNA, the CDR3 is TGTGCCAGCTGGGACAGGGTTCAAGAGACCCAGTACTTC.

V is TRBV2 and J is TRBJ2-1; 7 bases map to TRBD2. The CDR3 sequence is 15 residues long. Per the germline V gene, CDR1 is SNHLY and CDR2 is FYNNEI. V trimming: 4 bases; J trimming: 1 base; junction bases outside the gene matches: 4. The CDR3 DNA is TGTGCCAGCAGTGGTGGGCGGGAGTCCTACAATGAGCAGTTCTTC. Protein: CASSGGRESYNEQFF.

The chain carries TRBV19 and TRBJ2-7; maybe TRBD1 (6 bases). V dropped 3 bases and J dropped 7 bases, with 13 bases sitting between them. The germline gives CDR1 LNHDA, CDR2 SQIVND (reference sequence). CDR3 length: 13 residues. The CDR3, as DNA: TGTGCCAGTAGTATGGCAGGGGACGGAGAGCAGTACTTC. As protein: CASSMAGDGEQYF.